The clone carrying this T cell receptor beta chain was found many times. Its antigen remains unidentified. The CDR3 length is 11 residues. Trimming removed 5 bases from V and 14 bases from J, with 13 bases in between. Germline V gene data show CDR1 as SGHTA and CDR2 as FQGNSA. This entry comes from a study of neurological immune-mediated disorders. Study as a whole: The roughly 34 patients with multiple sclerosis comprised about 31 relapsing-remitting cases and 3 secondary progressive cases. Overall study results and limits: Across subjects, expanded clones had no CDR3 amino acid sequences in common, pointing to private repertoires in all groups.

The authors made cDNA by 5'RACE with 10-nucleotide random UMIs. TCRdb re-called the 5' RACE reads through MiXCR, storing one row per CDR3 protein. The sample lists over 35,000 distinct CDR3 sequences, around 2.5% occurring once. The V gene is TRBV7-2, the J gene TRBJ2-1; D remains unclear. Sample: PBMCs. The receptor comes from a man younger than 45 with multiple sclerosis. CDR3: CASSPGRREFF. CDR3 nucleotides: TGTGCCAGCAGCCCAGGACGTAGGGAGTTCTTC.